A single sample gave rise to the 25 T cell receptor beta chains below, sequenced in a study of cytomegalovirus exposure and HLA in healthy donors. PCR was performed using 60 Vbeta and 13 Jbeta primers. Here immunoSEQ multiplex PCR was the method, and the copy in TCRdb shows in-frame clones only, minus some. The repertoire includes fewer than 150,000 clones, around 81% of them detected once, and 6.5% to 7% sits in the top ten. The sequenced sample consisted of PBMCs. The receptors originated from a man aged 40-49 years in good health and CMV-seropositive.

The V and J genes are TRBV7-9 and TRBJ2-6; 9 bases align to TRBD1. J lost 3 bases, V lost 1 base, and 10 bases had no gene match. From germline, CDR1 is SEHNR and CDR2 FQNEAQ (reference sequence). The CDR3 sequence is 19 residues long. The CDR3 DNA reads TGTGCCAGCAGCTTAGGTCTGGTACAGGGGGCAGGTGGGGCCAACGTCCTGACTTTC. It encodes CASSLGLVQGAGGANVLTF.

The chain employs TRBV19 and TRBJ1-5, with 8 positions matching TRBD1. The CDR3 loop spans 16 amino acids. With 2 bases clipped from V and 7 bases from J, the junction kept 10 bases outside the gene matches. Germline CDR1 is LNHDA and CDR2 is SQIVND (reference sequence). CDR3 sequence: CASSIWVGQGFQPQHF. The CDR3 DNA reads TGTGCCAGTAGTATATGGGTCGGACAGGGATTCCAGCCCCAGCATTTT.

The chain links TRBV28 to TRBJ1-5; unclear D gene. V lost 6 bases, J lost 2 bases, and 11 bases lay in between. The CDR3 runs 14 residues. Looked up from germline, CDR1 is MDHEN and CDR2 is SYDVKM. In nucleotides, the CDR3 is TGTGCCAGCAGCTCGACCCAGGGCAATCAGCCCCAGCATTTT. It is translated as CASSSTQGNQPQHF.

This chain uses TRBV4-1 with TRBJ1-2; D ambiguous. The CDR3 is 15 residues long. The germline V gene encodes CDR1 MGHRA and CDR2 YSYEKL. Trimming removed 0 bases at V and 2 bases at J, with 10 bases between. The CDR3 sequence: CASSQDPGVNYGYTF. Written as DNA, the CDR3 is TGCGCCAGCAGCCAAGATCCCGGGGTAAACTATGGCTACACCTTC.

Only one count was recorded for this clone. V gene TRBV25-1 combines with J gene TRBJ2-3; 8 bases are shared with TRBD1. CDR1 MGHDK and CDR2 SYGVNS come from the germline V gene. CDR3 length: 15 amino acids. Losses at the gene ends were 4 bases for V and 4 bases for J; bases not matched to a gene: 7. The CDR3 sequence: CASSGRGRVSDTQYF. In DNA form, the CDR3 reads TGTGCCAGCAGTGGCAGGGGGCGAGTCTCAGATACGCAGTATTTT.

This chain joins TRBV4-2 and TRBJ2-2; tentatively, D is TRBD2 (6 bases). Trimming pared 7 bases from V and 5 bases from J, leaving 17 bases between. The CDR3 covers 15 residues. CDR1 LGHNA and CDR2 YNFKEQ come from the germline V gene. The CDR3 spells CASTPGGVMTGELFF. In nucleotides, the CDR3 is TGTGCCAGCACTCCAGGCGGGGTCATGACCGGGGAGCTGTTTTTT.

The rearrangement uses TRBV9 and TRBJ1-3; no firm D call. The CDR3 spans 15 residues. Trimming removed 4 bases from V and 0 bases from J, with 11 bases in between. CDR1 and CDR2 from the germline V gene are SGDLS and YYNGEE. CDR3 residues: CASSPTSVSGNTIYF. CDR3 in DNA: TGTGCCAGCAGCCCCACCTCGGTCTCTGGAAACACCATATATTTT.

This clone came up a few times. This chain joins TRBV29-1 and TRBJ2-3; TRBD2 matches at 11 bases. The germline gives CDR1 SQVTM, CDR2 ANQGSEA. Trimming removed 8 bases from V and 6 bases from J; junction bases left unmatched: 4. This CDR3 spans 12 amino acids. The CDR3 nucleotides read TGCAGCCGACTAGCGGGGCTGGATACGCAGTATTTT. As protein: CSRLAGLDTQYF.

In the case of this clone: This same CDR3 is encoded by further DNA sequences in the sample. The chain links TRBV27 to TRBJ1-1, with TRBD1 as a possible D gene (5 bases). The CDR3 is 13 amino acids. Germline V gives CDR1 MNHEY, CDR2 SMNVEV (reference sequence). The V gene lost 1 base and the J gene lost 7 bases, with 10 bases spanning the gap. CDR3 nucleotide sequence: TGTGCCAGCAGTTTATTGGGGCCGGGTGAAGCTTTCTTT. Protein product: CASSLLGPGEAFF.

V and J are TRBV5-1 and TRBJ1-1; D call uncertain. The CDR3 contains 13 residues. V was cut by 0 bases and J by 11 bases, with 14 bases left in between. Germline loops: CDR1 SGHRS, CDR2 YFSETQ. The CDR3 bases are TGCGCCAGCAGCTTGGCCGGGGTACCCCGCGCTTTCTTT. This sequence encodes CASSLAGVPRAFF.

This clone turned up a few times. The chain has TRBV18 and TRBJ2-3; a weak D match, TRBD2 (6 bases). This CDR3 has 15 amino acids. The V and J ends lost 4 bases and 5 bases respectively, with 16 bases between them. Germline lookup yields CDR1 KGHSH and CDR2 LQKENI. CDR3 nucleotide sequence: TGTGCCAGCTCACGATCCCCCGGAGGGGAAGATACGCAGTATTTT. It encodes CASSRSPGGEDTQYF. The full variable domain, completed using reference TRBV18 and TRBJ2-3, is NAGVMQNPRHLVRRRGQEARLRCSPMKGHSHVYWYRQLPEEGLKFMVYLQKENIIDESGMPKERFSAEFPKEGPSILRIQQVVRGDSAAYFCASSRSPGGEDTQYFGPGTRLTVL.

This clone showed up just once. This chain uses TRBV6-1 with TRBJ1-1; D is ambiguous. In germline, CDR1 is MNHNS, CDR2 SASEGT. Deletions cut 6 bases from V and 5 bases from J, with 19 bases between. The CDR3 spans 15 residues. Here the CDR3 DNA reads TGTGCCAGCAGCCCGGGGAGAGGGAGAGGGACTGAAGCTTTCTTT. Amino acid sequence: CASSPGRGRGTEAFF.

The chain combines TRBV5-1 with TRBJ1-2; 7 bases line up with TRBD1. Trimming took 0 bases from V and 7 from J; bases not matched to a gene: 6. This CDR3 is built from 14 residues. Germline CDR1 reads SGHRS; CDR2 reads YFSETQ. CDR3 sequence: CASSLGGGYGGYTF. DNA for the CDR3: TGCGCCAGCAGCTTGGGAGGGGGCTACGGTGGCTACACCTTC.

The V gene is TRBV15, the J gene TRBJ2-1; the D is unclear. Looked up from germline, CDR1 is LNHNV and CDR2 is YYDKDF (reference sequence). The CDR3 runs 13 residues. The V end lost 3 bases, the J end lost 10 bases, and 13 bases lay between the germline ends. The CDR3 DNA sequence: TGTGCCACCAGCAGGATAGTAGTCTGGGAGCAGTTCTTC. It encodes CATSRIVVWEQFF.

The chain joins TRBV5-4 to TRBJ1-2, with 8 positions matching TRBD1. This CDR3 contains 15 residues. V trimming: 4 bases; J trimming: 3 bases; junction bases outside the gene matches: 8. From germline, CDR1 is SGHNT and CDR2 YYREEE (reference sequence). CDR3 DNA sequence: TGTGCCAGCAGCCCCTGGACAGGGCTTGACTATGGCTACACCTTC. Protein product: CASSPWTGLDYGYTF. The variable domain in full, with the rest retrieved from reference TRBV5-4 and TRBJ1-2, is ETGVTQSPTHLIKTRGQQVTLRCSSQSGHNTVSWYQQALGQGPQFIFQYYREEENGRGNFPPRFSGLQFPNYSSELNVNALELDDSALYLCASSPWTGLDYGYTFGSGTRLTVV.

This clone was detected a few times. Other DNA sequences in this specimen translate into the identical CDR3. The rearrangement links TRBV21-1 to TRBJ2-7; the table's D call of TRBD2 was not tested on the DNA. TRBV21-1 is labeled a pseudogene. The CDR3 length is 14 residues. The CDR3 loop reads CARGLFRDSYEQYF. CDR3 nucleotides: TGTGCCAGGGGACTCTTCCGGGACTCCTACGAGCAGTACTTC.

This clone has only one observation. J is TRBJ2-5 and V is TRBV10-3; tentatively, D is TRBD2 (6 bases). This CDR3 spans 13 amino acids. Trimming took off 8 bases at V and 4 bases at J, with 14 bases between the two ends. The germline V gene has CDR1 ENHRY and CDR2 SYGVKD. CDR3 residues: CAISVGGVETQYF. The CDR3 DNA reads as TGTGCCATCTCAGTGGGGGGAGTAGAGACCCAGTACTTC.

This rearrangement joins TRBV4-3 to TRBJ2-6, with D possibly being TRBD1 (6 bases). V was trimmed by 3 bases and J by 0 bases, leaving 18 bases between them. Germline V lookup: CDR1 LGHNA, CDR2 YSLEER. This CDR3 contains 19 residues. The CDR3 region is CASSQGASSIYSGANVLTF. CDR3 nucleotide sequence: TGCGCCAGCAGCCAGGGGGCGTCAAGCATCTACTCTGGGGCCAACGTCCTGACTTTC.

The chain recombines TRBV7-8 with TRBJ1-2; D gene uncertain. Germline assignment: CDR1 SGHVS and CDR2 FQNEAQ. The CDR3 loop spans 13 amino acids. The ends were cut back, 5 bases at V and 4 bases at J, with 11 bases in the middle. CDR3 loop: CASSPIALYGYTF. DNA of the CDR3: TGTGCCAGCAGCCCAATAGCTCTCTATGGCTACACCTTC.

The V call is TRBV5-1, the J call TRBJ2-3; TRBD2 matches at 10 bases. The CDR3 covers 14 residues. V was clipped by 4 bases and J by 2 bases; unmatched bases: 1. Germline CDR1 and CDR2: SGHRS and YFSETQ. The chain's CDR3 is CASSLAGATDTQYF. In nucleotides, the CDR3 is TGCGCCAGCAGCCTAGCGGGAGCCACAGATACGCAGTATTTT.

This chain uses TRBV19 with TRBJ2-2; 7 positions agree with TRBD1. V trimming: 5 bases; J trimming: 0 bases; junction bases outside the gene matches: 9. The germline gives CDR1 LNHDA, CDR2 SQIVND (reference sequence). This CDR3 has 17 amino acids. The CDR3 DNA is TGTGCCAGTAGTCACAGTGACAGGGCTACGAACACCGGGGAGCTGTTTTTT. It translates to CASSHSDRATNTGELFF.

This chain links TRBV5-6 with TRBJ2-7, with no clear D. Trimming stripped 3 bases from V and 0 bases from J, with 10 bases between. From germline, CDR1 is SGHDT and CDR2 YYEEEE. CDR3 size: 14 residues. The CDR3 nucleotides are TGTGCCAGCAGCTCCCCCTGGGCCTCCTACGAGCAGTACTTC. It specifies CASSSPWASYEQYF. Combining the CDR3 with reference TRBV5-6 and TRBJ2-7 gives the whole variable domain DAGVTQSPTHLIKTRGQQVTLRCSPKSGHDTVSWYQQALGQGPQFIFQYYEEEERQRGNFPDRFSGHQFPNYSSELNVNALLLGDSALYLCASSSPWASYEQYFGPGTRLTVT.

The chain is built from TRBV5-1 and TRBJ2-2; TRBD2 matches at 10 bases. CDR1 and CDR2 (germline): SGHRS, YFSETQ. Unmatched junction bases numbered 4, after V lost 3 bases and J lost 5 bases. CDR3 length: 15 amino acids. The CDR3 region has the DNA TGCGCCAGCAGCTCACTAGCGGGAAATACCGGGGAGCTGTTTTTT. The encoded protein is CASSSLAGNTGELFF. The complete variable domain, with remaining parts taken from reference TRBV5-1 and TRBJ2-2, reads KAGVTQTPRYLIKTRGQQVTLSCSPISGHRSVSWYQQTPGQGLQFLFEYFSETQRNKGNFPGRFSGRQFSNSRSEMNVSTLELGDSALYLCASSSLAGNTGELFFGEGSRLTVL.

The J gene is TRBJ2-1, the V gene TRBV28; possibly TRBD2 for D (6 bases). CDR1 is MDHEN, CDR2 SYDVKM, per germline. Deletions cut 3 bases from V and 0 bases from J, with 12 bases between. The CDR3 has 16 residues. For the CDR3, the DNA is TGTGCCAGCAGTTTCCGCCAGGGAGGCTCCTACAATGAGCAGTTCTTC. Translation gives CASSFRQGGSYNEQFF.

V gene TRBV28 combines with J gene TRBJ1-2; TRBD1 might be the D (6 bases). Germline lookup yields CDR1 MDHEN and CDR2 SYDVKM. The CDR3 sequence is 14 residues long. V dropped 0 bases and J dropped 4 bases, with 9 bases sitting between them. The CDR3 DNA reads TGTGCCAGCAGTTTATGGACAGGCTTCTATGGCTACACCTTC. This translates into CASSLWTGFYGYTF.